A selection of T cell receptor beta chains follows, all from one sample in a study of blood T cell repertoires in COVID-19. Data came from immunoSEQ multiplex PCR; TCRdb stores just in-frame clones and leaves some out. The repertoire consists of more than 300,000 clones, with about 90% occurring once and the leading ten covering over 6%. The source material was peripheral blood. These receptors all stem from a woman in her fifties or sixties with COVID-19, enrolled during active disease. CDR3s include the opening cysteine and the closing phenylalanine or tryptophan. Each record gives: D gene, J gene, clone size, V gene, CDR3 DNA, CDR3 protein. The D gene is left open where the match is weak. Clone size appears in some rows only: once, few, many, or a class for an expanded clone.

TRBD2,TRBJ2-1,NA,TRBV5-1,TGCGCCAGCAGCCCTATTACTAGCGGGGTTTACAATGAGCAGTTCTTC,CASSPITSGVYNEQFF
TRBD2,TRBJ2-2,few,TRBV7-3,TGTGCCAGCAGCTCGGGACTATCTTTAACCGGGGAGCTGTTTTTT,CASSSGLSLTGELFF
NA,TRBJ1-2,NA,TRBV30,TGTGCCTGGTCGCCGGGAGCCCAATATGGCTACACCTTC,CAWSPGAQYGYTF
NA,TRBJ1-6,NA,TRBV4-2,TGTGCCAGCAGCCAAGATCTTACCGGCGGGGCCTCACCCCTCCACTTT,CASSQDLTGGASPLHF
TRBD2,TRBJ2-2,few,TRBV7-3,TGTGCCAGCAGCTTATGGACTAGCGGACGCCCGAACACCGGGGAGCTGTTTTTT,CASSLWTSGRPNTGELFF
NA,TRBJ1-5,NA,TRBV5-1,TGCGCCAGCAGCTTGGGTGCAGGGGACGGGCAGCCCCAGCATTTT,CASSLGAGDGQPQHF
TRBD1,TRBJ2-7,NA,TRBV19,TGTGCCAGTAGTCCGACTAGGACAGGGTCCTACGAGCAGTACTTC,CASSPTRTGSYEQYF
NA,TRBJ1-1,NA,TRBV5-1,TGCGCCAGCAGCTTCGGACAGAACACTGAAGCTTTCTTT,CASSFGQNTEAFF
TRBD1,TRBJ2-3,few,TRBV7-2,TGTGCCAGCAGCTCGACAGGGTTAGGCACAGATACGCAGTATTTT,CASSSTGLGTDTQYF
NA,TRBJ1-1,NA,TRBV5-6,TGTGCCAGCAGCTTCGAGTTCAACACTGAAGCTTTCTTT,CASSFEFNTEAFF
NA,TRBJ2-7,few,TRBV19,TGTGCCAGTAGTCCAGCGGGACAACGCCCCTACGAGCAGTACTTC,CASSPAGQRPYEQYF
TRBD2,TRBJ2-3,NA,TRBV29-1,TGCAGCGTTGAACAAGCGGGAGGGCCCGTAGATACGCAGTATTTT,CSVEQAGGPVDTQYF
NA,TRBJ2-7,NA,TRBV5-1,TGCGCCAGCAGCTTGGAGGCGGGGACCTACGAGCAGTACTTC,CASSLEAGTYEQYF
TRBD1,TRBJ1-1,once,TRBV5-1,TGCGCCAGCAGCGAGGATCCCCCCAATCAGGGGGTGAACACTGAAGCTTTCTTT,CASSEDPPNQGVNTEAFF
NA,TRBJ2-7,once,TRBV19,TGTGCCAGTAGTATAGGTAGAGGGAACGAGCAGTACTTC,CASSIGRGNEQYF
TRBD2,TRBJ2-1,once,TRBV11-3,TGTGCCAGCAGCTCGGGGACTAGCGGAGTGACTTTCTCCTACAATGAGCAGTTCTTC,CASSSGTSGVTFSYNEQFF
TRBD2,TRBJ2-1,NA,TRBV5-1,TGCGCCAGCAGCTTCACTAGCGGGAGGGCCTGGAATGAGCAGTTCTTC,CASSFTSGRAWNEQFF
NA,TRBJ2-1,once,TRBV28,TGTGCCAGCAGTGAAACAAAACTAGGTCGCTACAATGAGCAGTTCTTC,CASSETKLGRYNEQFF
NA,TRBJ2-7,NA,TRBV27,TGTGCCAGCAGTCTGCTCGGACTATTCTCCGAGCAGTACTTC,CASSLLGLFSEQYF
TRBD2,TRBJ2-7,NA,TRBV4-2,TGTGCCAGCAGCCAGGGAGGACTAGCGGGAGCTTTAGAATTTTCCTACGAGCAGTACTTC,CASSQGGLAGALEFSYEQYF
NA,TRBJ2-1,NA,TRBV19,TGTGCCAGTAGGGGCTTACCAGAAGGCAATGAGCAGTTCTTC,CASRGLPEGNEQFF
TRBD1,TRBJ1-2,NA,TRBV10-2,TGCGCCAGCAGTCTAACAGGGGACTATGGCTACACCTTC,CASSLTGDYGYTF
TRBD2,TRBJ2-5,NA,TRBV6-4,TGTGCCAGCACCGCCACGAAGATCAGCGGGGGGGAAGAGACCCAGTACTTC,CASTATKISGGEETQYF
TRBD1,TRBJ2-5,NA,TRBV7-9,TGTGCCAGCAGCTTAACAGGGGATGAGACCCAGTACTTC,CASSLTGDETQYF
NA,TRBJ2-7,NA,TRBV6-1,TGTGCCAGCAGTGAAGTATTCTCTGTTTACGAGCAGTACTTC,CASSEVFSVYEQYF
TRBD1,TRBJ2-3,NA,TRBV19,TGTGCCAGTAGTATAGGGGACAGCAATACGCAGTATTTT,CASSIGDSNTQYF
NA,TRBJ1-1,once,TRBV19,TGTGCCAGTAGCAGGACTTTCAACACTGAAGCTTTCTTT,CASSRTFNTEAFF
TRBD1,TRBJ2-7,NA,TRBV11-2,TGTGCCAGCAGCTTATTCGCAGGGGGAATCTACGAGCAGTACTTC,CASSLFAGGIYEQYF
NA,TRBJ2-3,NA,TRBV4-2,TGTGCCAGCAGCCATGGCGGGGCCAGCACAGATACGCAGTATTTT,CASSHGGASTDTQYF
NA,TRBJ1-2,NA,TRBV5-1,TGCGCCAGCAGCTTGTCTCGGTATGGCTACACCTTC,CASSLSRYGYTF
TRBD1,TRBJ1-3,NA,TRBV9,TGTGCCAGCAGCCCTCTGGGGGGACAGGGATCGTCCGGAAACACCATATATTTT,CASSPLGGQGSSGNTIYF
TRBD2,TRBJ2-4,NA,TRBV15,TGTGCCACCAGCAGACCCAAAAGAACCGGGACTAGCGGGAATCCGAGAAACATTCAGTACTTC,CATSRPKRTGTSGNPRNIQYF
NA,TRBJ1-5,NA,TRBV15,TGTGCCACCAGCAGACAAAACATCCAGGGGCGTCAGCCCCAGCATTTT,CATSRQNIQGRQPQHF
TRBD2,TRBJ2-1,NA,TRBV4-3,TGCGCCAGCAGCCAAGTCGCTGGCGGGAGCCGGGGCAATGAGCAGTTCTTC,CASSQVAGGSRGNEQFF
TRBD2,TRBJ2-3,NA,TRBV5-4,TGTGCCAGCAGCTCAGGACTAGCGGGGCTCACAGATACGCAGTATTTT,CASSSGLAGLTDTQYF
TRBD1,TRBJ1-2,NA,TRBV30,TGTGCCTGGGACAGGGGGAATGGCTACACCTTC,CAWDRGNGYTF
NA,TRBJ1-6,NA,TRBV6-5,TGTGCCAGCAAGGAATGGACAGCAAATTCACCCCTCCACTTT,CASKEWTANSPLHF
TRBD1,TRBJ1-4,NA,TRBV3-1/TRBV3-2,TGTGCCAGCAGCATAAGGACAGGGCCCCTAGGAAAACTGTTTTTT,CASSIRTGPLGKLFF
TRBD2,TRBJ2-1,NA,TRBV30,TGTGCCTGGAGTGTAGGGTCTAGCGGGAGAGGGGAGCAGTTCTTC,CAWSVGSSGRGEQFF
NA,TRBJ1-3,NA,TRBV28,TGTGCCAGCAGTTCATCCGGTTCAGGGAATGTGGGCACCATATATTTT,CASSSSGSGNVGTIYF
TRBD2,TRBJ2-1,NA,TRBV7-6,TGTGCCAGCAGTTTAACTAGCGGGCCCCCCTACAATGAGCAGTTCTTC,CASSLTSGPPYNEQFF
NA,TRBJ2-1,few,TRBV5-1,TGCGCCAGCAGCTTTTCTGGTGAGGTTAAGTTCTTC,CASSFSGEVKFF
TRBD1,TRBJ1-1,NA,TRBV27,TGTGCCAGCAGTGGAGGACAGGGAAGGTATACTGAAGCTTTCTTT,CASSGGQGRYTEAFF
NA,TRBJ2-4,once,TRBV4-1,TGCGCCAGCAGCCAACCGGACCGGGACTCGGGGAGGAAGTACTTC,CASSQPDRDSGRKYF
NA,TRBJ1-2,NA,TRBV5-1,TGCGCCAGCAGCTCGAGGCAGGGTTCGAACTATGGCTACACCTTC,CASSSRQGSNYGYTF
TRBD1,TRBJ2-3,NA,TRBV15,TGTGCCACCAGCAGTTGGGACAGGGGCATGGATACGCAGTATTTT,CATSSWDRGMDTQYF
NA,TRBJ2-2,NA,TRBV13,TGTGCCAGCAGCCGATTTTTAGGCGGGTGGGTCCCCGGGGAGCTGTTTTTT,CASSRFLGGWVPGELFF
TRBD1,TRBJ1-2,NA,TRBV5-1,TGCGCCAGCAGCTCAGGGGGCGCTTATGGCTACACCTTC,CASSSGGAYGYTF
NA,TRBJ2-7,NA,TRBV12-5,TGTGCTAGTGGTTTCCTCTTGGGCGGGAACTTCTCCTACGAGCAGTACTTC,CASGFLLGGNFSYEQYF
NA,TRBJ1-1,few,TRBV6-5,TGTGCCAGCCGGGGGAACACTGAAGCTTTCTTT,CASRGNTEAFF
NA,TRBJ1-2,NA,TRBV6-2/TRBV6-3,TGTGCCAGCAGCCTCGAACAGGATTTTAACTATGGCTACACCTTC,CASSLEQDFNYGYTF
TRBD2,TRBJ2-1,NA,TRBV28,TGTGCCAGCAGCCCCCAAAGGACTAGCGGTGATGAGCAGTTCTTC,CASSPQRTSGDEQFF
TRBD1,TRBJ2-3,NA,TRBV27,TGTGCCAGCATTCTGCCGGGACAGCACACAGATACGCAGTATTTT,CASILPGQHTDTQYF